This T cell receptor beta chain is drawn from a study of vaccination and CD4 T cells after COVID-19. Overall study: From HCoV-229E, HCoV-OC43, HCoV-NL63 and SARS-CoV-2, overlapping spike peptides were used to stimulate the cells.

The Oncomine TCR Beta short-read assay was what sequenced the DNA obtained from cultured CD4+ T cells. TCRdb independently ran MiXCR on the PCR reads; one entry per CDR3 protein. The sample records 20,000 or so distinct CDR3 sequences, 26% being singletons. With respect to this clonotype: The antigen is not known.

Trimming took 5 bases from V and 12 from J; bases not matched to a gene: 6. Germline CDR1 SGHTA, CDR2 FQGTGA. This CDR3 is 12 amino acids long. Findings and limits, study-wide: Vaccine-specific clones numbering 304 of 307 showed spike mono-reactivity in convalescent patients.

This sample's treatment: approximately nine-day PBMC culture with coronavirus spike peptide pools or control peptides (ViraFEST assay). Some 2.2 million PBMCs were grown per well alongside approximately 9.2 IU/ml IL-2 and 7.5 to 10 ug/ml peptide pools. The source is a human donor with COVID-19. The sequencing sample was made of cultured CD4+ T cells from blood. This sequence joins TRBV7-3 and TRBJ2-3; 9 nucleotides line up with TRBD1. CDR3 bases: TGTGCCAGCAGCGGCCGGGACAGGGAACAGTATTTT. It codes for CASSGRDREQYF.